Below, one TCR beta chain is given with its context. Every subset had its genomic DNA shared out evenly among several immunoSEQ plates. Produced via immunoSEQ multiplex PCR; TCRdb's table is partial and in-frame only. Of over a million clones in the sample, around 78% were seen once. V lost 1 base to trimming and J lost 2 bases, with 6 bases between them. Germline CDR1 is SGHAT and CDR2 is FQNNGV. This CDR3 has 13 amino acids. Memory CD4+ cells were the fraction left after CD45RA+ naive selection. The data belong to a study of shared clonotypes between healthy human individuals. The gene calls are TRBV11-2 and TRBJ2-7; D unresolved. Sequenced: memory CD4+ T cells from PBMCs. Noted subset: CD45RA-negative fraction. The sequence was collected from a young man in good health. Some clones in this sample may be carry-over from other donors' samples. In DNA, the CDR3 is TGTGCCAGCAGCTTAGTTTCCGCCTACGAGCAGTACTTC. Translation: CASSLVSAYEQYF.